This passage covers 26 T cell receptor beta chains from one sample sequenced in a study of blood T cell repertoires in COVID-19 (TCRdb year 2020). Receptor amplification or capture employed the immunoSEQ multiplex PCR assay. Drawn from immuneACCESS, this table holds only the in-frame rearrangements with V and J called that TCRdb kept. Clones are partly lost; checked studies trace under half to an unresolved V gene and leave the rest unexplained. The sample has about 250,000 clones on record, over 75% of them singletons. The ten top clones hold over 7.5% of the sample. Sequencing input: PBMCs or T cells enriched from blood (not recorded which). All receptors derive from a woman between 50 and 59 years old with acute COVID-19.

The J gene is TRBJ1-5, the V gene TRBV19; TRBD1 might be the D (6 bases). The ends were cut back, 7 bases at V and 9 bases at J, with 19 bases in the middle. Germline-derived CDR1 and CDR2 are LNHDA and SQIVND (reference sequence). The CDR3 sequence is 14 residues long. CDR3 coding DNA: TGTGCCAGTAAGGAAAGTATGGGGGCCCGGCCCCAGCATTTT. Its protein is CASKESMGARPQHF. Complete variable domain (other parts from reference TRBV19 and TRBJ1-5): DGGITQSPKYLFRKEGQNVTLSCEQNLNHDAMYWYRQDPGQGLRLIYYSQIVNDFQKGDIAEGYSVSREKKESFPLTVTSAQKNPTAFYLCASKESMGARPQHFGDGTRLSIL.

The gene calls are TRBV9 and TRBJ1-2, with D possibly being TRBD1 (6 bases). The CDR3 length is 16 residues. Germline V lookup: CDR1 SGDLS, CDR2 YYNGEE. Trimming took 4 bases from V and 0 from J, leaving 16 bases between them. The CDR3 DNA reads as TGTGCCAGCAGCTTCGACCCGGACAGACCTAACTATGGCTACACCTTC. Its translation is CASSFDPDRPNYGYTF.

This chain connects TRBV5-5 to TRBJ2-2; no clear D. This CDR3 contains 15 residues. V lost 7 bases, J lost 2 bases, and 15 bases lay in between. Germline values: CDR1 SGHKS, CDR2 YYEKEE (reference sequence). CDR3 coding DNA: TGTGCCAGCGATCGGAGAGTCCCAAACACCGGGGAGCTGTTTTTT. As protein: CASDRRVPNTGELFF.

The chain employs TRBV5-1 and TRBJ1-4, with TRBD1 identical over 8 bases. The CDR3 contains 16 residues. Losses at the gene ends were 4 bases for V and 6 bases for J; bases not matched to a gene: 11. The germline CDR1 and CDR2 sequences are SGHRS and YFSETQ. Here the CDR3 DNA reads TGCGCCAGCAGCCAGTTACAGGGGGGGCGTGATGAAAAACTGTTTTTT. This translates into CASSQLQGGRDEKLFF.

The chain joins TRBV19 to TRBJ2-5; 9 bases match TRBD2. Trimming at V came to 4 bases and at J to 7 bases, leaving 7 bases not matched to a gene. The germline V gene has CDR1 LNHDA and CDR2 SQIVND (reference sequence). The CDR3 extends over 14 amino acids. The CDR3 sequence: CASSTPVTSGTQYF. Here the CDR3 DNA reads TGTGCCAGTAGTACCCCGGTGACTAGCGGGACCCAGTACTTC.

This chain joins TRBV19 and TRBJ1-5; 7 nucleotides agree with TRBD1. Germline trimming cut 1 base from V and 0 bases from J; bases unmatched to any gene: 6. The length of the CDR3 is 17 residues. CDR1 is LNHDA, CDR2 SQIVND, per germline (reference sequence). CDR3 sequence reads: CASSIVGRGYSNQPQHF. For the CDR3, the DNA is TGTGCCAGTAGTATAGTGGGCAGGGGGTATAGCAATCAGCCCCAGCATTTT.

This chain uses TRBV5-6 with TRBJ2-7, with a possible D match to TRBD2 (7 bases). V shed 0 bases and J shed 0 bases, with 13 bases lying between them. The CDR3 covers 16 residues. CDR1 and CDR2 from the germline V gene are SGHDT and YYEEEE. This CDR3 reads CASSLVGRGNSYEQYF. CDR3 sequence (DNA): TGTGCCAGCAGCTTGGTTGGGAGGGGGAACTCCTACGAGCAGTACTTC.

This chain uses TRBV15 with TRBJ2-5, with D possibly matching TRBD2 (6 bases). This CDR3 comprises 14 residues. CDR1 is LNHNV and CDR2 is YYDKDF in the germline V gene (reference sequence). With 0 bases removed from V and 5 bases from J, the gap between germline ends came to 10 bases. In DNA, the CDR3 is TGTGCCACCAGCAGAGATCAGAGCGGGGAGACCCAGTACTTC. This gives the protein CATSRDQSGETQYF.

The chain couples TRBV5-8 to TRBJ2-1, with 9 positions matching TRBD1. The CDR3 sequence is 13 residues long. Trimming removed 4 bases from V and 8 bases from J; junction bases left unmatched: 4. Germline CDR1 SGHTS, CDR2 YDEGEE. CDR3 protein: CASSRGQGDEQFF. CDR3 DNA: TGTGCCAGCAGCAGGGGACAGGGAGATGAGCAGTTCTTC.

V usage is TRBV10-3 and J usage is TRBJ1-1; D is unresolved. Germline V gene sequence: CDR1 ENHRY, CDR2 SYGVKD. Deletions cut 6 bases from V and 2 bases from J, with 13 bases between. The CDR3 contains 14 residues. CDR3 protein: CAIRSLLTNTEAFF. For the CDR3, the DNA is TGTGCCATCAGGAGCCTCCTAACTAACACTGAAGCTTTCTTT.

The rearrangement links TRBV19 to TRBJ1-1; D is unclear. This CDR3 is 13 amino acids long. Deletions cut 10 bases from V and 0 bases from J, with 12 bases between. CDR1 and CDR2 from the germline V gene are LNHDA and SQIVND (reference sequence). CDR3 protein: CATGGYLNTEAFF. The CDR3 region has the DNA TGTGCCACTGGCGGATATTTGAACACTGAAGCTTTCTTT.

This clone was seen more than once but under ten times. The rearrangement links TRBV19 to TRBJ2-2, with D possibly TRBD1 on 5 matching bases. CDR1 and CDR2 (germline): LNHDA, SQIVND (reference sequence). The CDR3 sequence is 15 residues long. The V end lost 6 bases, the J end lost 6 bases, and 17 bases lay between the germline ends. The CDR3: CASSLETGGAGELFF. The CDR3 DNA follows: TGTGCCAGTAGCCTTGAAACAGGCGGTGCCGGGGAGCTGTTTTTT.

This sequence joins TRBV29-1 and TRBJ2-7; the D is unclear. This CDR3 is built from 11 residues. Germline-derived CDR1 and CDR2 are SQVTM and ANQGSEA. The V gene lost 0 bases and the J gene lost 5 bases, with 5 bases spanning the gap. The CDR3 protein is CSVEDLNEQYF. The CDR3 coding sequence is TGCAGCGTTGAAGATCTAAACGAGCAGTACTTC.

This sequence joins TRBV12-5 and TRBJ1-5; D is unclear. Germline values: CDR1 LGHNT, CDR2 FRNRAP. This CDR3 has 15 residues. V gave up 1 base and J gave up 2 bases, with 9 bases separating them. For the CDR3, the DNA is TGTGCTAGTGGTTTGGGGGCGTTGGGCAATCAGCCCCAGCATTTT. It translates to CASGLGALGNQPQHF.

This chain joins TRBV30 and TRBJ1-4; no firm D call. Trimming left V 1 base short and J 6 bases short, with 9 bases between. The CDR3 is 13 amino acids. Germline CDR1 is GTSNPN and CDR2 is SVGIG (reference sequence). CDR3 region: CAWSEAGDEKLFF. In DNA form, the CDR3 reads TGTGCCTGGAGTGAGGCAGGTGATGAAAAACTGTTTTTT. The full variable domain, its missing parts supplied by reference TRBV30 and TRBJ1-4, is SQTIHQWPATLVQPVGSPLSLECTVEGTSNPNLYWYRQAAGRGLQLLFYSVGIGQISSEVPQNLSASRPQDRQFILSSKKLLLSDSGFYLCAWSEAGDEKLFFGSGTQLSVL.

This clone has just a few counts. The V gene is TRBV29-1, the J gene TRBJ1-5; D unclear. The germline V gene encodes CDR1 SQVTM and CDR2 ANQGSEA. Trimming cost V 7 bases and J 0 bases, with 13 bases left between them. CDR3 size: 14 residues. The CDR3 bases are TGCAGCGCCGAGGGCAGTTATAGCAATCAGCCCCAGCATTTT. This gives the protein CSAEGSYSNQPQHF.

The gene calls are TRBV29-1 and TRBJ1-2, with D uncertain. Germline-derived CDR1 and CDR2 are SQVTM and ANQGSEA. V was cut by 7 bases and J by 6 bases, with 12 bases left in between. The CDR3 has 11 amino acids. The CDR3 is CSAPRGDGYTF. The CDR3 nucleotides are TGCAGCGCCCCCCGGGGTGATGGCTACACCTTC.

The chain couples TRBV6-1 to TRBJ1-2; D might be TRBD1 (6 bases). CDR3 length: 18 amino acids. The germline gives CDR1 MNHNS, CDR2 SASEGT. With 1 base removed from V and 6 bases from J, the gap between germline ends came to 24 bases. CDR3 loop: CASSEEERGWSGSDGYTF. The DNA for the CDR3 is TGTGCCAGCAGTGAAGAAGAGAGGGGGTGGTCAGGGAGCGATGGCTACACCTTC.

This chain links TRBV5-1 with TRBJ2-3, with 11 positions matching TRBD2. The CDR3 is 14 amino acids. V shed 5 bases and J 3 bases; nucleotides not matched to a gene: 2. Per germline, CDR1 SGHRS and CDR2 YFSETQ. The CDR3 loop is CASRASGGTDTQYF. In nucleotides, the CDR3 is TGCGCCAGCAGGGCTAGCGGGGGGACAGATACGCAGTATTTT.

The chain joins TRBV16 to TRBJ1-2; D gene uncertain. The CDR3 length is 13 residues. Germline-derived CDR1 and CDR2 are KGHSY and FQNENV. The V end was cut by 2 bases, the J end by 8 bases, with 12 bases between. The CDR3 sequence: CASSQAPGRGYTF. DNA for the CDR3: TGTGCCAGCAGCCAAGCCCCGGGGAGGGGCTACACCTTC. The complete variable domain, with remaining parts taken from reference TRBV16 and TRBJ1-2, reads GEEVAQTPKHLVRGEGQKAKLYCAPIKGHSYVFWYQQVLKNEFKFLISFQNENVFDETGMPKERFSAKCLPNSPCSLEIQATKLEDSAVYFCASSQAPGRGYTFGSGTRLTVV.

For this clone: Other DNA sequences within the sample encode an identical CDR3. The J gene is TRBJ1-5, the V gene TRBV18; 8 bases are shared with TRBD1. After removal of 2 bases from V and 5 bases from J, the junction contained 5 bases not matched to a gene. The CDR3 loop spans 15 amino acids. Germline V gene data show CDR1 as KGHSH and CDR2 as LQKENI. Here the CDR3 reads CASSPTGGEDQPQHF. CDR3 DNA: TGTGCCAGCTCACCAACAGGGGGAGAAGATCAGCCCCAGCATTTT.

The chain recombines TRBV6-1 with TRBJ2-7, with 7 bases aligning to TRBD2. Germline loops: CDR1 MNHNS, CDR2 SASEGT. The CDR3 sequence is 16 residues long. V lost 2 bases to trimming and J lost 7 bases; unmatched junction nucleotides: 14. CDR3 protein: CASSEMMSGAWGEQYF. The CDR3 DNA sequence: TGTGCCAGCAGTGAAATGATGAGCGGGGCCTGGGGGGAGCAGTACTTC.

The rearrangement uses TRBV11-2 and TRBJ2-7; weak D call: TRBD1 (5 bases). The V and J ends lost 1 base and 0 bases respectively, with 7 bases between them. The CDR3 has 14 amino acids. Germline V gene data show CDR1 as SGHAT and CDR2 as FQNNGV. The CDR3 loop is CASSLGGFSYEQYF. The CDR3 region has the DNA TGTGCCAGCAGCTTAGGGGGCTTCTCCTACGAGCAGTACTTC. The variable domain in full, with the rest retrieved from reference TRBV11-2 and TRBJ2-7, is EAGVAQSPRYKIIEKRQSVAFWCNPISGHATLYWYQQILGQGPKLLIQFQNNGVVDDSQLPKDRFSAERLKGVDSTLKIQPAKLEDSAVYLCASSLGGFSYEQYFGPGTRLTVT.

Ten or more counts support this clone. The CDR3 protein is CASSFIVTQGSSYEQYF. The CDR3, as DNA: TGTGCCAGCAGCTTTATCGTAACACAGGGGAGCTCCTACGAGCAGTACTTC. V and J are TRBV7-9 and TRBJ2-7; TRBD1 agrees at 7 bases. The germline V gene has CDR1 SEHNR and CDR2 FQNEAQ (reference sequence). V dropped 3 bases and J dropped 0; count of bases not matched to a gene: 11. The CDR3 extends over 17 amino acids.

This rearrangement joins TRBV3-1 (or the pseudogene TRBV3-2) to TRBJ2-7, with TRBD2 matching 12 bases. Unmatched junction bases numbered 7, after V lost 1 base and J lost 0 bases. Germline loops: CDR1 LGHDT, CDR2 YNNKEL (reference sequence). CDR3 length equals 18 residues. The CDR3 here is CASSQVGLAGGASYEQYF. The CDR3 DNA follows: TGTGCCAGCAGCCAAGTGGGACTAGCGGGCGGAGCCTCCTACGAGCAGTACTTC.

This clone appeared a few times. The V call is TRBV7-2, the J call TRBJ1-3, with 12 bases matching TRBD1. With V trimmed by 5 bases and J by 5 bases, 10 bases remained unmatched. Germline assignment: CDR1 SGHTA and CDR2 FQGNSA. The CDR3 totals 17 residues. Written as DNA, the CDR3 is TGTGCCAGCAGCCACAGGCAGGGACAGGGGGCGAGAAACACCATATATTTT. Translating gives CASSHRQGQGARNTIYF.